This T cell receptor beta chain was obtained from a study of human thymus T cells. Here immunoSEQ multiplex PCR was the method, and the copy in TCRdb shows in-frame clones only, minus some. The table includes roughly 130,000 clones, just under 95% detected once. In corrective heart surgery, resections were taken, and these provided the thymus tissue. V was pared by 4 bases and J by 6 bases, with 21 bases between. The germline CDR1 and CDR2 sequences are MGHDK and SYGVNS. The CDR3 is made up of 16 amino acids. The TCR sequence derives from a boy under three years old with a congenital heart defect but otherwise immunologically healthy. The material sequenced was thymus tissue. The V gene is TRBV25-1, the J gene TRBJ1-2, with D perhaps matching TRBD1 (6 bases). The CDR3 nucleotides are TGTGCCAGCAGTGGACCGACAGGCCCCGTAGACAATGGCTACACCTTC. Its protein product is CASSGPTGPVDNGYTF.